A selection of T cell receptor beta chains follows, all from one sample in a study of beta chain features in type 1 diabetes. TCRdb's table, derived via immunoSEQ multiplex PCR, lists solely in-frame clones and lacks some. The sample includes approximately 160,000 clones, over 9% of them seen just once. The sample taken for sequencing was central memory CD4+ T cells from blood. The receptors come from a man younger than 45 with type 1 diabetes. Each CDR3 is given with its conserved first and last residue. The order of the fields is D gene, clone size, J gene, V gene, CDR3 protein, CDR3 DNA. A D gene is named only where the DNA matches it firmly. Not every row has a clone size; where given, it reads once, few, many or a size class.

NA NA TRBJ1-3 TRBV7-9 CASSSRGIPGNTIYF TGTGCCAGCAGCTCCAGGGGCATACCTGGAAACACCATATATTTT
TRBD1 NA TRBJ2-7 TRBV2 CASRPQGGEQYF TGTGCCAGCAGGCCACAGGGGGGCGAGCAGTACTTC
NA few TRBJ2-5 TRBV21-1 CASKGLAGEETQYF TGTGCCAGCAAGGGACTAGCGGGAGAAGAGACCCAGTACTTC
NA NA TRBJ2-1 TRBV6-5 CASSLTTGLYNEQFF TGTGCCAGCAGTCTTACTACGGGACTCTACAATGAGCAGTTCTTC
TRBD2 NA TRBJ2-5 TRBV5-1 CASSWTAGGGETQYF TGCGCCAGCAGTTGGACAGCGGGAGGTGGAGAGACCCAGTACTTC
TRBD2 NA TRBJ2-3 TRBV10-3 CAISIGGGSTDTQYF TGTGCCATCAGTATCGGGGGAGGGAGCACAGATACGCAGTATTTT
NA few TRBJ2-1 TRBV28 CASSSTAPTRGSYNEQFF TGTGCCAGCAGTTCAACCGCCCCGACTAGAGGGTCTTACAATGAGCAGTTCTTC
NA few TRBJ2-3 TRBV15 CATTRRTTDTQYF TGTGCCACAACGCGGCGAACCACAGATACGCAGTATTTT
TRBD2 few TRBJ2-5 TRBV7-2 CASSQTSGPAQYF TGTGCCAGCTCCCAGACTAGCGGGCCAGCCCAGTACTTC
TRBD2 NA TRBJ2-7 TRBV5-4 CASSLPPSGRATNEQYF TGTGCCAGCAGCTTGCCCCCCTCCGGGAGGGCCACTAACGAGCAGTACTTC
TRBD1 NA TRBJ1-5 TRBV10-3 CAISDPGDRGRPQHF TGTGCCATCAGTGATCCCGGCGACAGGGGAAGGCCCCAGCATTTT
NA few TRBJ2-2 TRBV4-2 CASSQDTYNTGELFF TGTGCCAGCAGCCAAGATACCTACAACACCGGGGAGCTGTTTTTT
NA few TRBJ2-5 TRBV6-5 CASSRGRTETQYF TGTGCCAGCAGCAGGGGGAGGACAGAGACCCAGTACTTC
NA few TRBJ1-5 TRBV6-6 CASSYRGNNQPQHF TGTGCCAGCAGTTACAGGGGAAACAATCAGCCCCAGCATTTT
TRBD2 NA TRBJ2-3 TRBV5-5 CASSLVAGTDTQYF TGTGCCAGCAGCTTGGTAGCGGGAACAGATACGCAGTATTTT
NA few TRBJ1-2 TRBV4-3 CASSQDSRGSNYGYTF TGCGCCAGCAGCCAAGATTCTCGGGGGTCGAACTATGGCTACACCTTC
TRBD2 few TRBJ2-1 TRBV30 CAWGGLADYNEQFF TGTGCCTGGGGGGGACTAGCGGACTACAATGAGCAGTTCTTC
NA few TRBJ2-7 TRBV7-2 CASSPSPGDEQYF TGTGCCAGCAGCCCTTCTCCGGGGGACGAGCAGTACTTC
NA few TRBJ1-2 TRBV25-1 CASSERTTRGYTF TGTGCCAGCAGTGAAAGGACAACGAGGGGCTACACCTTC
TRBD1 NA TRBJ2-7 TRBV29-1 CSGDRGGEQYF TGCAGCGGGGACAGGGGAGGCGAGCAGTACTTC
NA NA TRBJ1-2 TRBV19 CASSPPSRRYGYTF TGTGCCAGTAGTCCCCCATCAAGGAGGTATGGCTACACCTTC
NA few TRBJ2-7 TRBV29-1 CSVQGGYEQYF TGCAGCGTCCAAGGCGGCTACGAGCAGTACTTC
TRBD1 few TRBJ2-7 TRBV7-9 CASSSEQTGAYEQYF TGTGCCAGCAGCTCAGAGCAAACAGGGGCCTACGAGCAGTACTTC
NA few TRBJ1-5 TRBV28 CASSPQGISNQPQHF TGTGCCAGCAGTCCCCAGGGTATCTCCAATCAGCCCCAGCATTTT
NA few TRBJ2-4 TRBV29-1 CSVGASGGGGNIQYF TGCAGCGTTGGGGCTAGCGGAGGGGGGGGAAACATTCAGTACTTC
NA few TRBJ2-1 TRBV9 CASSVAAGTHAYNEQFF TGTGCCAGCAGCGTAGCCGCGGGAACACATGCCTACAATGAGCAGTTCTTC
NA NA TRBJ2-1 TRBV19 CASSSSGNHYNEQFF TGTGCCAGTAGTAGTTCCGGGAATCATTACAATGAGCAGTTCTTC
NA NA TRBJ2-5 TRBV5-1 CASSFSPRETQYF TGCGCCAGCAGCTTTTCCCCCCGGGAGACCCAGTACTTC
NA NA TRBJ1-1 TRBV27 CASRPGDLNTEAFF TGTGCCAGCAGGCCAGGGGATTTGAACACTGAAGCTTTCTTT
NA few TRBJ1-1 TRBV29-1 CSVVPRVVGTEAFF TGCAGCGTCGTCCCCAGGGTGGTCGGCACTGAAGCTTTCTTT
TRBD1 few TRBJ2-7 TRBV9 CASSDRDRVYEQYF TGTGCCAGCAGCGATCGGGACAGAGTCTACGAGCAGTACTTC
NA few TRBJ1-3 TRBV28 CASSLPRGGTGNTIYF TGTGCCAGCAGTTTACCTCGTGGGGGGACGGGAAACACCATATATTTT
NA few TRBJ1-5 TRBV30 CAWSVLGGQPQHF TGTGCCTGGAGTGTATTGGGGGGTCAGCCCCAGCATTTT
TRBD2 few TRBJ2-7 TRBV4-3 CASSQELASGMYEQYF TGCGCCAGCAGCCAAGAATTGGCTAGCGGGATGTACGAGCAGTACTTC
TRBD1 NA TRBJ1-2 TRBV30 CAWSIRTGYGYTF TGTGCCTGGAGTATCAGGACAGGCTATGGCTACACCTTC
TRBD1 few TRBJ2-2 TRBV5-1 CASSQRTGANTGELFF TGCGCCAGCAGCCAGAGGACAGGGGCGAACACCGGGGAGCTGTTTTTT
NA NA TRBJ1-1 TRBV6-1 CASSTRGYTEAFF TGTGCCAGCAGTACCCGGGGATACACTGAAGCTTTCTTT
NA many TRBJ2-1 TRBV7-9 CASTLTGDSSYNEQFF TGTGCCAGCACCCTAACCGGGGACTCCTCCTACAATGAGCAGTTCTTC
TRBD1 few TRBJ1-2 TRBV19 CASRTGTASYGYTF TGTGCCAGTAGGACCGGGACAGCATCATATGGCTACACCTTC
TRBD1 NA TRBJ1-4 TRBV7-2 CASSLGRDRGSEKLFF TGTGCCAGCAGCTTAGGCCGGGACAGGGGATCTGAAAAACTGTTTTTT
NA few TRBJ2-3 TRBV25-1 CASSPLRSTDTQYF TGTGCCAGCAGCCCACTCCGTAGCACAGATACGCAGTATTTT
NA few TRBJ1-1 TRBV29-1 CSVDPGRGPEAFF TGCAGCGTTGATCCGGGGAGAGGCCCTGAAGCTTTCTTT
NA few TRBJ1-1 TRBV5-6 CASSVTVGTEAFF TGTGCCAGCAGCGTGACAGTCGGCACTGAAGCTTTCTTT
NA NA TRBJ2-1 TRBV6-6 CASSYSEGEQFF TGTGCCAGCAGTTACTCCGAGGGTGAGCAGTTCTTC
TRBD2 few TRBJ2-1 TRBV5-1 CASSQTSGSIHEQFF TGCGCCAGCAGCCAGACTAGCGGGAGTATCCATGAGCAGTTCTTC
TRBD1 NA TRBJ1-6 TRBV30 CAWHWAGGNSPLHF TGTGCCTGGCACTGGGCAGGGGGGAATTCACCCCTCCACTTT